This TCR beta chain was obtained from a study of human T cells and chemical hapten exposure. Turning to the study itself: Scalp application of diphenylcyclopropenone was performed weekly in patients across the entire roughly 23-week study. Upper-back patches of 0.01% DPC were read at 6 days. A patient group, mainly female, showed alopecia areata, totalis or universalis. Study-level points and caveats: Patch test score was positively correlated with the counts of PT1 expanded TCRs.

Described time point: pre-sensitization, week 0. Treatment defined: therapeutic diphenylcyclopropenone sensitization with weekly scalp DPC. The J segment lost 7 bases and the V segment lost 3 bases, leaving 6 bases of the junction unmatched. The V gene's germline CDR1 is MDHEN and CDR2 SYDVKM. The CDR3 is 14 residues long. TCRdb re-called the RACE reads through MiXCR, storing one row per CDR3 protein. The table lists 65,000 to 90,000 distinct CDR3 sequences, about 14% of them singletons. In its sample, this clonotype was seen a few times. The target antigen is unknown. Sequenced here: whole blood, sampled in connection with sensitization to the hapten diphenylcyclopropenone (DPC). The sequence was collected from a woman aged 50 to 65 with alopecia areata. Some clones in this sample may be carry-over from other donors' samples. V is TRBV28 and J is TRBJ2-7, with TRBD2 identical over 10 bases. CDR3 bases: TGTGCCAGCAGTTTTAGCGGGAGGAGTCGGGAGCAGTACTTC. It specifies CASSFSGRSREQYF. Together with reference TRBV28 and TRBJ2-7, the CDR3 gives the full variable domain: DVKVTQSSRYLVKRTGEKVFLECVQDMDHENMFWYRQDPGLGLRLIYFSYDVKMKEKGDIPEGYSVSREKKERFSLILESASTNQTSMYLCASSFSGRSREQYFGPGTRLTVT.